The table lists the clone carrying this T cell receptor (beta chain) with many counts. The antigen is undetermined. This specimen comes from a study of T cells in Graves' hyperthyroidism and ophthalmopathy. Overall study results and limits: Separating ophthalmopathy from stable hyperthyroidism was achieved by a 13 V-J model. Blood held most thyroid clonotypes expanded above 0.001 frequency.

What was amplified from RNA transcripts were TCR beta CDR3 regions. First-round RT-PCR with HTBI primers amplified the TCR CDR3 region. TCRdb reprocessed the multiplex PCR reads with MiXCR, giving one entry per CDR3 protein. The repertoire holds a few hundred thousand distinct CDR3 sequences, with 13% to 15% as singletons. V shed 0 bases and J shed 6 bases, with 6 bases lying between them. Per the germline V gene, CDR1 is SEHNR and CDR2 is FQNEAQ (reference sequence). This CDR3 comprises 13 residues. Under 3 months was the duration of disease in ophthalmopathy patients, who also had a Clinical Activity Score of at least 3 and a NOSPECS grade of at least 4. Patients having uncontrolled infection, another autoimmune disease, pregnancy or lactation were not included.

The source is a young woman with Graves' ophthalmopathy. This chain links TRBV7-9 with TRBJ1-5; D might be TRBD1 (5 bases). The sequenced material came from blood. The CDR3 loop is CASSLAGTQPQHF. The CDR3 coding sequence is TGTGCCAGCAGCTTAGCAGGGACTCAGCCCCAGCATTTT.